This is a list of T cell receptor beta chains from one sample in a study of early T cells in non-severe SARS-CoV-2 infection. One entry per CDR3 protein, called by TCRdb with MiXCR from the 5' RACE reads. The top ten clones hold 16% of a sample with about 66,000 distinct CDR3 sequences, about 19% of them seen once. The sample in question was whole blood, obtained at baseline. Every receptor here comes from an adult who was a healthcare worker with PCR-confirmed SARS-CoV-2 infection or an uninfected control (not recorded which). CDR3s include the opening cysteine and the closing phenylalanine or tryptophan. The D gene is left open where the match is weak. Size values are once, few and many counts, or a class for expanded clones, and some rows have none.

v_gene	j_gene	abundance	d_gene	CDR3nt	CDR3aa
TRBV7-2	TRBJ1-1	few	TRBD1	TGTGCCAGCAGCGTTACAGGGGATGAAGCTTTCTTT	CASSVTGDEAFF
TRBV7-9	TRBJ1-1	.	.	TGTGCCAGCGAGGCGAACACTGAAGCTTTCTTT	CASEANTEAFF
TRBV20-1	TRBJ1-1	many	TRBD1	TGCAGTGCCCAGACAGGGACTGAAGCTTTCTTT	CSAQTGTEAFF
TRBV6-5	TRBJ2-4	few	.	TGTGCCAGCAGTCGGGGCCCCGGAGGGGACATTCAGTACTTC	CASSRGPGGDIQYF
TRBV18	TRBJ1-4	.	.	TGTGCCAGCTCACCAGCCTACACCTCGGCTAATGAAAAACTGTTTTTT	CASSPAYTSANEKLFF
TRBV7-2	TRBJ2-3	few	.	TGTGCCAGCAGCCTGGATGTACCAGATACGCAGTATTTT	CASSLDVPDTQYF
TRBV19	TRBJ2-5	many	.	TGTGCCAGCACATTGACGGCTAGCTCTCAAGAGACCCAGTACTTC	CASTLTASSQETQYF
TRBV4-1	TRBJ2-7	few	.	TGCGCCAGCAGCCGCGGGGACAATGTCGACCACGAGCAGTACTTC	CASSRGDNVDHEQYF
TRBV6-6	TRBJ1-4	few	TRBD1	TGTGCCAGCAGTTACTCCGGGACAGGAGCGTCGGTTGTGGAAAAACTGTTTTTT	CASSYSGTGASVVEKLFF
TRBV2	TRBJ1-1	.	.	TGTGCCAGCTCGACCGAGGAATACACTGAAGCTTTCTTT	CASSTEEYTEAFF
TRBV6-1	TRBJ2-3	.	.	TGTGCCATTGAAGGGGGGGGAGTCACAGATACGCAGTATTTT	CAIEGGGVTDTQYF
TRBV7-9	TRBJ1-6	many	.	TGTGCCAGCAGCCCCGGGGACCGACATTCACCCCTCCACTTT	CASSPGDRHSPLHF
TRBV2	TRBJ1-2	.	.	TGTGCCGGCTCAATCCGGTCCCGAGGCTACACCTTC	CAGSIRSRGYTF
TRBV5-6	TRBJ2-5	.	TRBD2	TGTGCCAGCAGCGCTGGGGGTTTTACTAGCGGGGTTTACGGGACCCAGTACTTC	CASSAGGFTSGVYGTQYF
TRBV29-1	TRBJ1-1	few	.	TGCAGCGCTTATGGCGGGAACACTGAAGCTTTCTTT	CSAYGGNTEAFF
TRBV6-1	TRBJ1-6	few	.	TGTGCCAGCAGTTCAAAGGGCTCCTATAATTCACCCCTCCACTTT	CASSSKGSYNSPLHF
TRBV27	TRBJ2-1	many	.	TGTGCCAGCGGGGGGGCCTTTTATGAGCAGTTCTTC	CASGGAFYEQFF
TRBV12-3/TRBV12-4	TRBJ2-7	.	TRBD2	TGTGCCAGCCGAGGTCTAGCGGCGACGGGGGAGCAGTACTTC	CASRGLAATGEQYF
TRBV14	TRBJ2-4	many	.	TGTGCCAGCAGCCATCTGGGAGGGACAGGTCACATTCAGTACTTC	CASSHLGGTGHIQYF
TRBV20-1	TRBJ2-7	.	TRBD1	TGCAGTGCCGGACAGGGTGCGACCTACGAGCAGTACTTC	CSAGQGATYEQYF
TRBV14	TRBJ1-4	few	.	TGTGCCAGCAGCCAAGATCCGACAGGTCGAAGTAATGAAAAACTGTTTTTT	CASSQDPTGRSNEKLFF
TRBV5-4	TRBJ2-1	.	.	TGTGCCAGCAGCTTGGGGTCAGCTATTTACAATGAGCAGTTCTTC	CASSLGSAIYNEQFF
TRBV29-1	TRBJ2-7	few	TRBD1	TGCAGCGTCGGCCGGGACAGGGGGTTTTACTACGAGCAGTACTTC	CSVGRDRGFYYEQYF